The clone carrying this T cell receptor (beta chain) has more than one count but fewer than ten. The sample belongs to a study of blood T cell repertoires in COVID-19. Overall study context: There were acute and convalescent COVID-19 samples, and they came from the United States, Italy and Spain. T cells, B-cell-depleted T cells, or PBMCs supplied cDNA or gDNA.

Authors' methods: Scientists estimated how many nucleated cells there were by amplifying reference gene primers. Assay: immunoSEQ multiplex PCR; the TCRdb copy retains only in-frame clones and omits some. The D gene and trimming were derived from the DNA, and the V and J assignments and clone size from that table. The sample has more than 80,000 clones; about 82% are singletons. V lost 2 bases and J lost 8, with 14 bases in between. This CDR3 is 14 amino acids long. Germline V CDR1 and CDR2: SGHDT, YYEEEE. This clonotype was sampled from a man aged 50 to 59 with active COVID-19. This chain connects TRBV5-6 to TRBJ1-3, with a possible D match to TRBD1 (6 bases). The sample taken for sequencing was peripheral blood. CDR3 DNA: TGTGCCAGCAGCTTTGTGGGGGCGCGGGACACCATATATTTT. Its translation: CASSFVGARDTIYF.